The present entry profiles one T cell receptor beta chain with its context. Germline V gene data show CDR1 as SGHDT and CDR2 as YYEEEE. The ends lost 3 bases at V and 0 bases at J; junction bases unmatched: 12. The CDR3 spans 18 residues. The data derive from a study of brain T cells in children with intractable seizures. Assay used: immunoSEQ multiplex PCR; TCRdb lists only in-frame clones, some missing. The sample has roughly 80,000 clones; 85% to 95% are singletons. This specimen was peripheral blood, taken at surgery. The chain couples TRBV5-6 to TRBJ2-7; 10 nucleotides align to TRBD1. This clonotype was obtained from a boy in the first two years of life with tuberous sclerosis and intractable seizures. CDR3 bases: TGTGCCAGCAGCTACCCGGGGGGGACAGGGGCTAGCTCCTACGAGCAGTACTTC. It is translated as CASSYPGGTGASSYEQYF.